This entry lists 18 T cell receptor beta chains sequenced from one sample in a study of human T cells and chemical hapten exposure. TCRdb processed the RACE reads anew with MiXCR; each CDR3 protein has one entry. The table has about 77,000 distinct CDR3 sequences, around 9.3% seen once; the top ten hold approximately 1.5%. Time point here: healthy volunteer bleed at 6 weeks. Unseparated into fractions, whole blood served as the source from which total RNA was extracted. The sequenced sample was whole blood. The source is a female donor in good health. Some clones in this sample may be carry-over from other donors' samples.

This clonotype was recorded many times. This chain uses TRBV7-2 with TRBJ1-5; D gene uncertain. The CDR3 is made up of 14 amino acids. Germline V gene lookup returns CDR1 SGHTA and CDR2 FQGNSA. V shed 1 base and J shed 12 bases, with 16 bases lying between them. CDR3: CASSLEQSSELQHF. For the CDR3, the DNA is TGTGCCAGCAGCTTAGAGCAATCGAGTGAACTCCAGCATTTT.

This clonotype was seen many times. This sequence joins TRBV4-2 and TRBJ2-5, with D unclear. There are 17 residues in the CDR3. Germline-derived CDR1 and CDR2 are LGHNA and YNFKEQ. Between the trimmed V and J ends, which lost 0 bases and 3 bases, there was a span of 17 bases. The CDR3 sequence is CASSQDIGSAGEETQYF. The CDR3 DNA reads TGTGCCAGCAGCCAAGATATCGGGTCCGCCGGAGAAGAGACCCAGTACTTC.

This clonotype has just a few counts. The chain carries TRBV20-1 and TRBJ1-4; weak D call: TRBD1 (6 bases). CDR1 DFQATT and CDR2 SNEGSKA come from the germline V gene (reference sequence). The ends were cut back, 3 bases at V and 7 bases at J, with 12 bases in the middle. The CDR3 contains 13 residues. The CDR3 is CSASTGISEKLFF. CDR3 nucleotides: TGCAGTGCTAGCACAGGGATAAGTGAAAAACTGTTTTTT.

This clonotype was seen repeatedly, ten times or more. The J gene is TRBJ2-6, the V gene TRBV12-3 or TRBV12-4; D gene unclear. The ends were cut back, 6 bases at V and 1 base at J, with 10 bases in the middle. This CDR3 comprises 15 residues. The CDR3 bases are TGTGCCAGCAGCCTCTCTGGTTCTGGGGCCAACGTCCTGACTTTC. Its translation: CASSLSGSGANVLTF.

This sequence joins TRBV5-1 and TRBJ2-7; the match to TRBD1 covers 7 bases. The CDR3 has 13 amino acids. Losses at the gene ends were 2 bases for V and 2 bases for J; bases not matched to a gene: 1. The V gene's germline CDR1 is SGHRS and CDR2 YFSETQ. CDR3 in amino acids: CASSFDRAYEQYF. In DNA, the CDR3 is TGCGCCAGCAGCTTCGACAGGGCCTACGAGCAGTACTTC.

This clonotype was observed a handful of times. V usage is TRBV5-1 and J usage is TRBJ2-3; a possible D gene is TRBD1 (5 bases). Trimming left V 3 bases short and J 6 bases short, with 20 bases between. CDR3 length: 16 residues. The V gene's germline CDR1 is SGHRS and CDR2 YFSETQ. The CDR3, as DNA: TGCGCCAGCAGCTGGCGTTGGGCAGGGCAGCCGGATACGCAGTATTTT. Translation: CASSWRWAGQPDTQYF.

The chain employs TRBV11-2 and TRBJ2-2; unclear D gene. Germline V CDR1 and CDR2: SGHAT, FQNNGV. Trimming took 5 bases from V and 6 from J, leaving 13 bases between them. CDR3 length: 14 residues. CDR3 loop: CASSPGPEAGELFF. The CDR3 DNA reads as TGTGCCAGCAGCCCAGGCCCCGAAGCCGGGGAGCTGTTTTTT.

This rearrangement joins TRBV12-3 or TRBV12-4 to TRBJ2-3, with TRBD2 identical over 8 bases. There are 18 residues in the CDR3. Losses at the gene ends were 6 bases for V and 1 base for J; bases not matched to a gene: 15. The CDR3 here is CASSSAPGGPRGTDTQYF. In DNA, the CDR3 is TGTGCCAGCAGCTCAGCACCGGGGGGGCCCAGGGGCACAGATACGCAGTATTTT.

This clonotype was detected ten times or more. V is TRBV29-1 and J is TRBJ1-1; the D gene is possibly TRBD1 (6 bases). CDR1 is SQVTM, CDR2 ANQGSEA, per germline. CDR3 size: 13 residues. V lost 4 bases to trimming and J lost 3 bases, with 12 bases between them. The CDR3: CSVGWAGDTEAFF. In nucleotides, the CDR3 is TGCAGCGTTGGTTGGGCAGGGGACACTGAAGCTTTCTTT.

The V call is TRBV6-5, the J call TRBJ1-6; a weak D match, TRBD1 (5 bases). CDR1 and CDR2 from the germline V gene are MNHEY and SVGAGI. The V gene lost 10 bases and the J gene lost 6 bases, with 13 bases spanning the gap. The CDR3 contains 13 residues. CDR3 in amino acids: CATADGGNSPLHF. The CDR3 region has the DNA TGTGCCACCGCAGATGGGGGTAATTCACCCCTCCACTTT.

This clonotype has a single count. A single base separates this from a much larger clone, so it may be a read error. CDR3 loop: CASSLEVGSDGPTDTQYF. DNA of the CDR3: TGTGCCAGCAGCTTAGAAGTGGGATCTGACGGGCCCACAGATACGCAGTATTTT. The genes are TRBV11-2 and TRBJ2-3; D is undetermined. Germline V lookup: CDR1 SGHAT, CDR2 FQNNGV. Trimming left V 0 bases short and J 2 bases short, with 18 bases between. There are 18 residues in the CDR3.

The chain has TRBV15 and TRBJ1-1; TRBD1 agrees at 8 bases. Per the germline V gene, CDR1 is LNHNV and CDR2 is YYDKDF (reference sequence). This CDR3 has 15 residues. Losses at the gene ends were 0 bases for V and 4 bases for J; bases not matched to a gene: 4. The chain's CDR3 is CATSRDRGQATEAFF. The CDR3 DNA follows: TGTGCCACCAGCAGAGACAGGGGGCAGGCCACTGAAGCTTTCTTT.

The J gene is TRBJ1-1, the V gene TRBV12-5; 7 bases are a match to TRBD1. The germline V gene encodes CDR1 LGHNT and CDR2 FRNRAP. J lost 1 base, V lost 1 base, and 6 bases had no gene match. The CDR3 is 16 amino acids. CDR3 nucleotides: TGTGCTAGTGGTTTGGCCGCCGGGACAGAGAACACTGAAGCTTTCTTT. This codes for CASGLAAGTENTEAFF.

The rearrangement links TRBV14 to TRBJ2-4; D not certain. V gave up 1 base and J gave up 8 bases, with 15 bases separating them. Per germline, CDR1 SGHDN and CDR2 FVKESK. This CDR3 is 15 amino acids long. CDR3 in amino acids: CASSQGFQFPYIQYF. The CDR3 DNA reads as TGTGCCAGCAGCCAAGGTTTCCAGTTCCCGTACATTCAGTACTTC. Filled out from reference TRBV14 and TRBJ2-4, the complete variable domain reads EAGVTQFPSHSVIEKGQTVTLRCDPISGHDNLYWYRRVMGKEIKFLLHFVKESKQDESGMPNNRFLAERTGGTYSTLKVQPAELEDSGVYFCASSQGFQFPYIQYFGAGTRLSVL.

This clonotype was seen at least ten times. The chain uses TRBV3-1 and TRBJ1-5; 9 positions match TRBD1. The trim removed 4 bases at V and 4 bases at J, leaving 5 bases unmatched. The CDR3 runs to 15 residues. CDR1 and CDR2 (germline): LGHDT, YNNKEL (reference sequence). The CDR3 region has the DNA TGTGCCAGCAGCCTGGGGACAGGGTCTAATCAGCCCCAGCATTTT. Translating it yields CASSLGTGSNQPQHF.

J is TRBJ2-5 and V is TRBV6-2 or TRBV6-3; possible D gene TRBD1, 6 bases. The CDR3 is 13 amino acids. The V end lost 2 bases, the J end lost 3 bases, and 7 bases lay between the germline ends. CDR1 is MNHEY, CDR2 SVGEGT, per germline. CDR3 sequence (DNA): TGTGCCAGCAGTTACGAGGGGGAAGAGACCCAGTACTTC. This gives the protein CASSYEGEETQYF.

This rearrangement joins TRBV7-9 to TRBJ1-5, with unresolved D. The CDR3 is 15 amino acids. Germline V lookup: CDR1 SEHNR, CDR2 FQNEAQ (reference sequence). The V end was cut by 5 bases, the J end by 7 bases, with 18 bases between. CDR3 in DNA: TGTGCCAGCAGCCCGACGACGGGATTGGGCCAGCCCCAGCATTTT. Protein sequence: CASSPTTGLGQPQHF.

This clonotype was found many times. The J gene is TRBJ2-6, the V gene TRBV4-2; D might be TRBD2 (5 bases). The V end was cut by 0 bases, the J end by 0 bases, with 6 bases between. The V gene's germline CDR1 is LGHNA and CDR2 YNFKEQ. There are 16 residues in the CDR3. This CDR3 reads CASSQEGSSGANVLTF. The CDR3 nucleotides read TGTGCCAGCAGCCAAGAAGGGAGCTCTGGGGCCAACGTCCTGACTTTC.